The TCR beta chain under discussion was sequenced for a study of cytomegalovirus exposure and HLA in healthy donors. Study-level background: Previous work identified roughly 120 million unique TCR beta sequences from around 200 million T cells.

With regard to this clone: The antigen remains undetermined.

Study outcomes and limitations: The study listed approximately 160 cytomegalovirus-associated TCR beta chains. In an earlier analysis, productive rearrangement rates for most beta V segments clustered near 87% or 30%. A later analysis found common viral pathogens apparently linked to several of the most significant clusters.

Primers included in the PCR were 60 Vbeta and 13 Jbeta primers. Using immunoSEQ multiplex PCR, the repertoire was profiled, and TCRdb retains in-frame clones only, with some absent. Here the sample table reports 130,000 to 150,000 clones. Germline CDR1 SGHTA, CDR2 FQGNSA. V was trimmed by 1 base and J by 5 bases, leaving 8 bases between them. There are 13 residues in the CDR3. Sequencing was done on a sample of PBMCs. This chain uses TRBV7-2 with TRBJ1-1, with D possibly TRBD1 on 6 matching bases. The TCR was taken from a middle-aged man in good health and CMV-seronegative. The CDR3 DNA reads TGTGCCAGCAGCTTAGGACAGGTAACTGAAGCTTTCTTT. Translated: CASSLGQVTEAFF.